This paragraph reports one T cell receptor beta chain. This clonotype was seen many times. This clone's antigen is unknown. The sample holds no much larger clone one base away, and base qualities are not on file. The CDR3, cysteine through phenylalanine, is 15 amino acids long. Left in the record is the CDR3 DNA by itself, 45 bases read in frame from the first base. Germline trimming amounts to 2 bases on V and 2 bases on J, with 4 as the count of junction bases outside the gene matches. Per the germline V gene, MNHEY is the CDR1 and SVGAGI is the CDR2. These data come from a study of breast tumors, draining lymph nodes, adjacent tissues (dated by TCRdb to between 2015 and 2016). About the study as a whole: TCR beta repertoires were compared across tumor, adjacent nontumor tissue and axillary lymph nodes obtained from breast cancer patients. The study aimed to assess the relationships and possible T-cell exchange between tumor, surrounding tissue and draining lymph node repertoires in human breast cancer.

TCRdb lists the instrument as Illumina HiSeq 2000. Multiplex PCR amplification was used to generate the TCR beta chain libraries. High-throughput sequencing was used to analyze the amplified TCR beta chain products. TCRdb reworked the public reads: Q25 trimming with fastp, MiXCR clone assembly, productive beta chains retained. Each entry is one CDR3 protein sequence, shown with its most common DNA and genes. The sample table shows approximately 130,000 distinct CDR3 sequences, and about 20% are seen once. Jointly, the top ten make up about 2.2% of the sample. What the authors observed across the whole study: The study presented the conclusion that tumor T cells originate in lymph nodes as consistent with a hypothesis, not as something directly demonstrated. Tumor T-cell repertoires showed less diversity than lymph node repertoires and more diversity than nontumor tissue repertoires, and tumor T-cell repertoires showed preferential V and J gene usage. In luminal-like breast cancer, tumor and nontumor tissue repertoires resembled each other significantly more than in basal-like breast cancer. The data were considered consistent with most tumor T cells being derived from the lymph node and subsequently expanding within tumor tissue.

Lymph node samples were obtained from the axillary draining lymph nodes of breast cancer patients. Sequenced input: axillary lymph node tissue. The chain uses TRBV6-5 and TRBJ2-7, with 9 junctional bases fitting TRBD2. This sequence originates from a female donor with breast cancer. Some clones in this sample may be carry-over from other donors' samples. The DNA is TGTGCCAGCAGTTACGTGGCGGGAGGGACCTACGAGCAGTACTTC. Its translation is CASSYVAGGTYEQYF.